The sequence of this T cell receptor (beta chain) was determined in a study of CD8 T cells in Susac syndrome. The CDR3 sequence is 13 residues long. V was cut by 5 bases and J by 6 bases, with 13 bases left in between. Germline loops: CDR1 PRHDT, CDR2 FYEKMQ (reference sequence). The study sequenced TCR beta in blood CD8+ and CD4+ T cells. Matched for age and sex, the controls were healthy donors. Negative isolation yielded the CD8+ and CD4+ T cells, while FACS enriched the TEMRA cells. cDNA came from approximately 0.5 to 1 ug RNA primed by random hexamers. TCRdb processed the immunoSEQ multiplex PCR reads anew with MiXCR; each CDR3 protein has one entry. The sample lists about 49,000 distinct CDR3 sequences; roughly 93% were seen once.

The chain has TRBV13 and TRBJ1-1; D is ambiguous. The sample consisted of CD8+ T cells from PBMCs. This sequence originates from a human donor in good health. CDR3 residues: CASSPRGRSEAFF. The CDR3 nucleotides read TGTGCCAGCAGCCCCCGAGGTAGGTCTGAAGCTTTCTTT.